The T cell receptor (beta chain) described here comes from a study of T cells in Graves' hyperthyroidism and ophthalmopathy. Looking at the study overall: Pretreatment peripheral blood was obtained at initial diagnosis.

Whole-study findings and limits: Blood also showed most of the thyroid clonotypes that were expanded above 0.001.

There are a few counts of this clonotype. No antigen is known for it. Using RNA transcripts as the source, TCR beta CDR3 regions were amplified. First-round RT-PCR of the TCR CDR3 relied on the HTBI primer set. Each CDR3 protein is one row after TCRdb ran MiXCR on the multiplex PCR reads. The sample includes hundreds of thousands of distinct CDR3 sequences, about 20% of them seen just once. This CDR3 contains 16 residues. Trimming removed 5 bases at V and 4 bases at J, with 20 bases between. Germline CDR1 MDHEN, CDR2 SYDVKM. This chain uses TRBV28 with TRBJ2-5, with D tentatively TRBD2 (6 bases). The sample comprised blood. This receptor was taken from a man aged 30 to 45 with Graves' ophthalmopathy. CDR3 bases: TGTGCCAGCAGTCCGACGGTGGAGGGCAATAGAGAGACCCAGTACTTC. This sequence encodes CASSPTVEGNRETQYF.